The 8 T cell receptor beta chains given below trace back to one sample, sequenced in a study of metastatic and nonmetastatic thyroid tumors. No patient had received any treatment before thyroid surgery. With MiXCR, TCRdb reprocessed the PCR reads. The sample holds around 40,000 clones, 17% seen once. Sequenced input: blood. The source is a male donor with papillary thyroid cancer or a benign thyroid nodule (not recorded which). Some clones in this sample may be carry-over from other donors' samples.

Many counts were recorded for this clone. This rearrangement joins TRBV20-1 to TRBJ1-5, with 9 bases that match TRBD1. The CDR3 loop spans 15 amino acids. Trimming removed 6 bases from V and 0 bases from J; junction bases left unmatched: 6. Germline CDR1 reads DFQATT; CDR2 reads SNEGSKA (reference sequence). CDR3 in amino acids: CSAPQGAYSNQPQHF. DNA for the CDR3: TGCAGTGCGCCACAGGGGGCCTATAGCAATCAGCCCCAGCATTTT.

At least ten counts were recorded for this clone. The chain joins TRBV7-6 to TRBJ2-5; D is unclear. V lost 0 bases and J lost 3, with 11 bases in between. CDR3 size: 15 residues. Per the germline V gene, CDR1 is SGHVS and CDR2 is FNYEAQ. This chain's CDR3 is CASSLAPNSKETQYF. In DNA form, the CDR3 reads TGTGCCAGCAGCTTAGCGCCTAACAGCAAAGAGACCCAGTACTTC.

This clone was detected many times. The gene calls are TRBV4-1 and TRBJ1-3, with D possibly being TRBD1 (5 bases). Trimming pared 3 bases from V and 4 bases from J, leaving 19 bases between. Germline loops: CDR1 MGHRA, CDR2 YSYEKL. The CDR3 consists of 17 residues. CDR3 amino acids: CASSHAPRQGGGNTIYF. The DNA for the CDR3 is TGCGCCAGCAGCCATGCCCCTCGGCAGGGTGGAGGAAACACCATATATTTT.

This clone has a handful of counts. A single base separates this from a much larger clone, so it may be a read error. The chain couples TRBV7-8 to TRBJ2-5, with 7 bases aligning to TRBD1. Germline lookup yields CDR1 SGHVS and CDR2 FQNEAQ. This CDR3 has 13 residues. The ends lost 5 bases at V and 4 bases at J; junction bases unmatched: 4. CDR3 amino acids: CASSVQGVETQYF. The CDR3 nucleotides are TGTGCCAGCAGCGTCCAGGGGGTAGAGACCCAGTACTTC.

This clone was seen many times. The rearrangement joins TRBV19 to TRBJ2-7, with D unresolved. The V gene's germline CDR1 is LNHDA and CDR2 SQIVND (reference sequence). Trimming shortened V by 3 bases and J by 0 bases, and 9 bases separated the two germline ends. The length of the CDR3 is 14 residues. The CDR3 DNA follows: TGTGCCAGTAGTATCAACAGTGACTCCTACGAGCAGTACTTC. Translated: CASSINSDSYEQYF.

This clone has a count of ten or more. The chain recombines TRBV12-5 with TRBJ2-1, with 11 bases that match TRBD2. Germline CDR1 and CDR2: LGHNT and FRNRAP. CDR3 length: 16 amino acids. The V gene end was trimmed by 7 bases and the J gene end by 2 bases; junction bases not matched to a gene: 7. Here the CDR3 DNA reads TGTGCTAGTGCCCCACCGGGACTAGCGGCCTACAATGAGCAGTTCTTC. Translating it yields CASAPPGLAAYNEQFF.

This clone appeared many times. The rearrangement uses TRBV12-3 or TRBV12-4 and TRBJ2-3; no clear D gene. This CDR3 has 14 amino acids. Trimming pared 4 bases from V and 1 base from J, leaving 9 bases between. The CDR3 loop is CASSSPAGTDTQYF. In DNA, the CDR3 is TGTGCCAGCAGTTCCCCGGCGGGCACAGATACGCAGTATTTT.

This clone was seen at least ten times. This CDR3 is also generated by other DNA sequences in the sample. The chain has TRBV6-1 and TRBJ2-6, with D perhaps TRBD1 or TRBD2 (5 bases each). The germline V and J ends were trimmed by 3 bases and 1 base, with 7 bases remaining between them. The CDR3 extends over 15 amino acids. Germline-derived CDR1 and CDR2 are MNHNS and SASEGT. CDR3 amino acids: CASSDRESGANVLTF. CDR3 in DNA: TGTGCCAGCAGTGACAGGGAGTCTGGGGCCAACGTCCTGACTTTC.